Sequencing of this T cell receptor (beta chain) was carried out in a study of OX40 agonist ivuxolimab in advanced cancers. Concerning the study at large: Ivuxolimab, which targeted the costimulatory receptor OX40 (CD134), was an agonistic, fully human IgG2 monoclonal antibody. The paper reports the monotherapy dose-escalation portion (N of about 51 patients) of the phase I ivuxolimab trial. Three dose-escalation patients achieved partial responses, one with hepatocellular carcinoma and two with cutaneous melanoma. Intravenous ivuxolimab was administered to patients every 2 weeks at six dose levels: 0.01, 0.1, 0.3, 1.5, 3 and 10 mg/kg. Prior anti-PD-1, anti-PD-L1 or anti-CTLA-4 therapy was permitted, and checkpoint inhibitors had been received by about 44% of dose-escalation patients. In the dose-escalation cohort, 82.7% of patients were male, and the mean age was approximately 60 years, with a range of roughly 23 to 85. Peripheral TCRbeta sequencing aimed to test whether ivuxolimab altered TCR sequence diversity and caused clonal T-cell expansion. Of the approximately 54 dose-escalation patients, hepatocellular carcinoma was present in around 20, melanoma in roughly 15, renal cell carcinoma in 9 and head and neck cancer in 9.

The trial excluded patients who had a history of autoimmune disease or were on systemic immunosuppression. Peripheral blood for TCR sequencing was collected from all dose cohorts at baseline, on cycle 4 day 1, and on cycle 7 day 1. Samples came from an open-label, multicenter, first-in-human phase I dose-escalation trial of ivuxolimab. The trial enrolled adults with locally advanced or metastatic head and neck squamous cell, hepatocellular, melanoma or renal cell carcinoma. Before TCR sequencing, CD4+ and CD8+ T cells were separately sorted from peripheral blood. General study outcomes and caveats: In the 0.1-3.0 mg/kg groups, partial responders had among the lowest normalized peripheral clonal expansion, particularly in CD8+ T cells. After ivuxolimab, more expanded clones were found on average in CD8+ T cells than in CD4+ T cells. Low levels of normalized T-cell clonal expansion were also shown by some nonresponding patients. Which antigens the clonally expanded peripheral T cells were specific for was not determined. At doses of 0.1 to 3.0 mg/kg, clonal expansion of both CD4+ and CD8+ T cells in blood was seen between baseline and week 6.

From the cysteine through the phenylalanine, the CDR3 covers 15 amino acids. Solely the CDR3 DNA is kept, with 45 bases framed from the first base. V gives up 1 base and J gives up 2 bases, and the segment between their germline ends measures 12 bases. As encoded in the germline V gene, CDR1 is LGHNA while CDR2 is YSLEER. For sequencing of the TCRbeta CDR3 region, genomic DNA was extracted from the sorted cells. The immunoSEQ Assay was used for sequencing of TCRbeta CDR3 regions. The table comes from immuneACCESS by way of TCRdb, which keeps in-frame sequences with V and J called. Part of the clones is missing from these tables; in studies checked, under half for an unresolved V gene and the rest for unknown reasons. The sample table lists about 19,000 clones, 77% of them with a count of one. The ten largest clones take up 18% of the sample. Concerning this clone itself: Its specific antigen is unknown. No much larger clone is present one base from it, and per-base qualities are unavailable.

The input for sequencing was CD4+ or CD8+ T cells sorted from blood, taken in a trial of the OX40 agonist ivuxolimab. Rearrangement joined TRBV4-3 to TRBJ2-7, with the D segment identity uncertain. The sequence was collected from an adult with an advanced solid tumor such as melanoma, head and neck, liver or kidney cancer. The sequenced DNA is TGCGCCAGCAGCCAAGTCCCGGACGCTCCCTACGAGCAGTACTTC. Its translation reads: CASSQVPDAPYEQYF.